Many counts were recorded for the clone carrying this TCR beta chain. Its matching antigen is unknown. These data come from a study of CD8+CD57+ T cells in acquired aplastic anemia. About the research overall: Mean yield of DNA from sorted CD4+ and CD8+ cells was 3 to 3.5 ug.

TCR beta VDJ and CDR3 profiles were obtained from a genomic DNA template. One entry per CDR3 protein results from TCRdb running MiXCR on the reads. This table has 180,000 or so distinct CDR3 sequences, just over 45% appearing once. Study-wide results and limits: Both patients and controls carried the same twenty-nine CD8+ CDR3 sequences. For CD8+ Simpson's diversity, patients and controls showed no significant difference.

The sequenced material came from sorted CD4+, CD8+, or CD8+CD57+ T cells (not recorded which) from PBMCs. The clonotype originates from a human donor in good health.

The CDR3 region has the DNA TGTGCCAGCAGCCAATTGGACCGCTTCGTCCTAAGCTCCTACGAGCAGTACTTC. It yields the protein CASSQLDRFVLSSYEQYF. This chain joins TRBV16 and TRBJ2-7; the D is unclear. Trimming shortened V by 1 base and J by 0 bases, and 19 bases separated the two germline ends. Germline CDR1 and CDR2: KGHSY and FQNENV. CDR3 length: 18 residues.